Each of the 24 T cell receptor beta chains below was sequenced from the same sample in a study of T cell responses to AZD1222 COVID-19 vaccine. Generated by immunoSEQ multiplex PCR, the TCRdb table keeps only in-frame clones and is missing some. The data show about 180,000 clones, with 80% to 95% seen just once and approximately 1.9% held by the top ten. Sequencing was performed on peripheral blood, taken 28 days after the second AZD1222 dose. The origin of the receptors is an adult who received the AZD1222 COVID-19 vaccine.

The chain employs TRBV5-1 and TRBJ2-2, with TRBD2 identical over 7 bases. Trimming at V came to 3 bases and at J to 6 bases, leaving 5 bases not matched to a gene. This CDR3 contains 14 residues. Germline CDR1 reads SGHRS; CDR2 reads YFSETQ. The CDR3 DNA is TGCGCCAGCAGCTCGCAGGGAGGGGCCGGGGAGCTGTTTTTT. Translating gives CASSSQGGAGELFF.

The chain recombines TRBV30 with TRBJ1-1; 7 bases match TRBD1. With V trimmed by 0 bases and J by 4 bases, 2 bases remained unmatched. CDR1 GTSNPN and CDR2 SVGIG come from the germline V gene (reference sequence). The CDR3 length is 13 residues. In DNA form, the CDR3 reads TGTGCCTGGAGTGTAGGGGGCCGCACTGAAGCTTTCTTT. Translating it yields CAWSVGGRTEAFF. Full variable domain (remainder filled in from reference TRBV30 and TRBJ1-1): SQTIHQWPATLVQPVGSPLSLECTVEGTSNPNLYWYRQAAGRGLQLLFYSVGIGQISSEVPQNLSASRPQDRQFILSSKKLLLSDSGFYLCAWSVGGRTEAFFGQGTRLTVV.

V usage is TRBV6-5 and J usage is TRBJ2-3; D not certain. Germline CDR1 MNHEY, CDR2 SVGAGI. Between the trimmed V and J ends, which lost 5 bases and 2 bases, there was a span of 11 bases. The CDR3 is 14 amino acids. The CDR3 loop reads CASSPDGFTDTQYF. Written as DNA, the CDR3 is TGTGCCAGCAGTCCCGACGGGTTCACAGATACGCAGTATTTT.

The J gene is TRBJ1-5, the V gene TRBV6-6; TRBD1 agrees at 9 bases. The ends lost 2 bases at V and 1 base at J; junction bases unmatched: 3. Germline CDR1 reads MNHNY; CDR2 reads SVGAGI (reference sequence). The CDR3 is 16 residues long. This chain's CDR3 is CASSYPGQGSNQPQHF. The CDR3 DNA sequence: TGTGCCAGCAGTTACCCGGGACAGGGCAGCAATCAGCCCCAGCATTTT.

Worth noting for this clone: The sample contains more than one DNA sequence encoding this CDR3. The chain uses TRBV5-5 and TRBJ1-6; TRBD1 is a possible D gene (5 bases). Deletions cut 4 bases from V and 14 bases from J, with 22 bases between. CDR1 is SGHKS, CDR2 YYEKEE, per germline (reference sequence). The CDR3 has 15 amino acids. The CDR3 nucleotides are TGTGCCAGCAGCCTGGACATGAGAGAGTTCCGGGCCCTCCACTTT. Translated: CASSLDMREFRALHF.

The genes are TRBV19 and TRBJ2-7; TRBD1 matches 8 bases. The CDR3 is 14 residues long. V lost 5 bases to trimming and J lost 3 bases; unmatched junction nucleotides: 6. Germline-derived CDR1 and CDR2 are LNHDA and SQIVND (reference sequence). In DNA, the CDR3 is TGTGCCAGTAGTTCCCGGGACAGGTACTACGAGCAGTACTTC. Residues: CASSSRDRYYEQYF.

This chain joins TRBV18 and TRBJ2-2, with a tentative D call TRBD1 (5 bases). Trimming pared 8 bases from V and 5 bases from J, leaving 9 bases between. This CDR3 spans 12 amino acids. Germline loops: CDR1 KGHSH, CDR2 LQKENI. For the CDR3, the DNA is TGTGCCAGCGAAAAGGGGACCGGGGAGCTGTTTTTT. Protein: CASEKGTGELFF.

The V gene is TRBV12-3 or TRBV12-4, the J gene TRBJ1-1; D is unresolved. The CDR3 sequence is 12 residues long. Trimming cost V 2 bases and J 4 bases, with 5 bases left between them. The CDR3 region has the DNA TGTGCCAGCAGTTTACAACGCACTGAAGCTTTCTTT. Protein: CASSLQRTEAFF.

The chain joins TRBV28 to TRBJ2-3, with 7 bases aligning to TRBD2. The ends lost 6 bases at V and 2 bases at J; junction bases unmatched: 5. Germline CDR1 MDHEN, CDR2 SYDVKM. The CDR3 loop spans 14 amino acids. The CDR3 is CASSRGDYTDTQYF. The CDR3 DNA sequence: TGTGCCAGCAGCCGGGGGGACTACACAGATACGCAGTATTTT.

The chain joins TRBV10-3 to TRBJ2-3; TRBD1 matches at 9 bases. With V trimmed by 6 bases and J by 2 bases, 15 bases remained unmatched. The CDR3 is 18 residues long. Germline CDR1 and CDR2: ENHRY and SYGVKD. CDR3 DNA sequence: TGTGCCATCAGCAGAATTGGACCGGGACAGGGTTACACAGATACGCAGTATTTT. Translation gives CAISRIGPGQGYTDTQYF.

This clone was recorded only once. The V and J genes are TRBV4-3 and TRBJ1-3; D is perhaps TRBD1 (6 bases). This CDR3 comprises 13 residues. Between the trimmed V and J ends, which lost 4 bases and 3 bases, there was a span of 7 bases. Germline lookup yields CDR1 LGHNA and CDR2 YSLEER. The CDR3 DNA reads TGCGCCAGCAGCCGCAGGGGTGGAAACACCATATATTTT. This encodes CASSRRGGNTIYF.

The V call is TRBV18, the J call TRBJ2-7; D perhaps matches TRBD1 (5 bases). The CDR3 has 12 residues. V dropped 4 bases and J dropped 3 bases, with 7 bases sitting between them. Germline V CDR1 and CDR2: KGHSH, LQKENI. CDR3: CASSLDSYEQYF. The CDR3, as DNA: TGTGCCAGCTCACTAGACAGCTACGAGCAGTACTTC.

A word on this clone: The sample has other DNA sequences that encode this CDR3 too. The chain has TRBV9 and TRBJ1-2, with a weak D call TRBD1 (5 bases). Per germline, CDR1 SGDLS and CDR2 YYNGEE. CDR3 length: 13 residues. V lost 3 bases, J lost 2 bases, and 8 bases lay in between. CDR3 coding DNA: TGTGCCAGCAGCGCTGGGGGGAACTATGGCTACACCTTC. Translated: CASSAGGNYGYTF. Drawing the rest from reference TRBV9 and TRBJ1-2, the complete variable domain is DSGVTQTPKHLITATGQRVTLRCSPRSGDLSVYWYQQSLDQGLQFLIQYYNGEERAKGNILERFSAQQFPDLHSELNLSSLELGDSALYFCASSAGGNYGYTFGSGTRLTVV.

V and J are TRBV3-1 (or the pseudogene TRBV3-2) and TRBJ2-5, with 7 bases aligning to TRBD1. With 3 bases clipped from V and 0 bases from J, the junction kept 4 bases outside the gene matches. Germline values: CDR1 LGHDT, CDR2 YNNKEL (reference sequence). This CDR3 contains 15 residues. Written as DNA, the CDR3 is TGTGCCAGCAGCCAGAGGGGGCCCCACCAAGAGACCCAGTACTTC. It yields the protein CASSQRGPHQETQYF.

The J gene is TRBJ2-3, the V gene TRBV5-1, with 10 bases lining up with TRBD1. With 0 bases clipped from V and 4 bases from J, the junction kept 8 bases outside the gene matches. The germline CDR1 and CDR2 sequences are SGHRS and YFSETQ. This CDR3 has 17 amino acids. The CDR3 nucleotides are TGCGCCAGCAGCTTGGCCGGAGGGACAGGGGCTCCAGATACGCAGTATTTT. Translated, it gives CASSLAGGTGAPDTQYF. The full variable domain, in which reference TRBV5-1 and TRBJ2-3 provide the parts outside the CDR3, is KAGVTQTPRYLIKTRGQQVTLSCSPISGHRSVSWYQQTPGQGLQFLFEYFSETQRNKGNFPGRFSGRQFSNSRSEMNVSTLELGDSALYLCASSLAGGTGAPDTQYFGPGTRLTVL.

Here the CDR3 reads CASSLYRNEQFF. CDR3 bases: TGTGCCAGCAGTTTATACCGCAATGAGCAGTTCTTC. This chain joins TRBV12-3 or TRBV12-4 and TRBJ2-1; D call uncertain. The CDR3 totals 12 residues. V was pared by 2 bases and J by 6 bases, with 5 bases between.

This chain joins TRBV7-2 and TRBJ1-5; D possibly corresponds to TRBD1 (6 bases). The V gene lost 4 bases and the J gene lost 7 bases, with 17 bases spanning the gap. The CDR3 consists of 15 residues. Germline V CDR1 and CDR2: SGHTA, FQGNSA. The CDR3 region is CASSSSWGAGQPQHF. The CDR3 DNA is TGTGCCAGCAGCTCCTCGTGGGGGGCAGGGCAGCCCCAGCATTTT.

Here the CDR3 reads CASSPTSGGAYEQYF. CDR3 coding DNA: TGTGCCAGCTCGCCCACTAGCGGAGGGGCCTACGAGCAGTACTTC. The rearrangement uses TRBV18 and TRBJ2-7; TRBD2 aligns across 8 bases. CDR1 is KGHSH and CDR2 is LQKENI in the germline V gene. Losses at the gene ends were 6 bases for V and 2 bases for J; bases not matched to a gene: 9. This CDR3 is built from 15 residues.

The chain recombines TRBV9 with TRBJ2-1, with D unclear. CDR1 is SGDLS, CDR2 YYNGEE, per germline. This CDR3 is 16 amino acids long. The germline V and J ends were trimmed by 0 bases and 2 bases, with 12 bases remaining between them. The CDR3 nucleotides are TGTGCCAGCAGCGTAGATCAACGGCGGCCCTACAATGAGCAGTTCTTC. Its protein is CASSVDQRRPYNEQFF.

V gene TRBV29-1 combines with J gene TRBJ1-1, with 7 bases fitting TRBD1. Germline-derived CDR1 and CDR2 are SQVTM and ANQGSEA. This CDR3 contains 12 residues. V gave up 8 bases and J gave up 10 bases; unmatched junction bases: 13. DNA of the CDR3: TGCAGCTTCTCACAGGGGCGAGGGGGAGCTTTCTTT. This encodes CSFSQGRGGAFF.

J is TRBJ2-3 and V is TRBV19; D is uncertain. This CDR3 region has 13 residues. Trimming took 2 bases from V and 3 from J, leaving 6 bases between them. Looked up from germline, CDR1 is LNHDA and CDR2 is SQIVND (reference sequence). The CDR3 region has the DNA TGTGCCAGTAGTATATACCCGACAGATACGCAGTATTTT. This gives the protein CASSIYPTDTQYF.

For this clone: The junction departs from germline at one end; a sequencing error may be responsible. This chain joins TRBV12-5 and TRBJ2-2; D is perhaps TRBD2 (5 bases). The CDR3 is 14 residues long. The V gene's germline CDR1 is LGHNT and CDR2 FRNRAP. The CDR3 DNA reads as TGTACTAGTACTAGGGATACGAACACCGGGGAGCTGTTTTTT. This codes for CTSTRDTNTGELFF.

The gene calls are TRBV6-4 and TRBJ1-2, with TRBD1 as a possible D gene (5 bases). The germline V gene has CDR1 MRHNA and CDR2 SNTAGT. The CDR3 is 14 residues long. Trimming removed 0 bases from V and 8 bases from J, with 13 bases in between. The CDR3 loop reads CASSDSGVSSGYTF. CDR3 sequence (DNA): TGTGCCAGCAGTGACTCAGGGGTCTCTAGCGGCTACACCTTC.

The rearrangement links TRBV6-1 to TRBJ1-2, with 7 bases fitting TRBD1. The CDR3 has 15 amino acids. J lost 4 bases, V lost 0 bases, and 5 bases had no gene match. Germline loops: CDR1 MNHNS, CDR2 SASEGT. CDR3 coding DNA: TGTGCCAGCAGTGAAGCCGGACAGGCCCTCTATGGCTACACCTTC. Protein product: CASSEAGQALYGYTF.